Listed below are T cell receptor beta chains from one sample, sequenced in a study of cytomegalovirus exposure and HLA in healthy donors. The method was immunoSEQ multiplex PCR; TCRdb's version includes in-frame clones alone and lacks a portion of them. This table has 150,000 or so clones, roughly 80% appearing once. Source material: PBMCs. These receptors originate from a male donor in good health and CMV-seropositive. The CDR3 runs from the conserved cysteine through the conserved F or W. Each record gives: J gene, D gene, clone size, V gene, CDR3 protein, CDR3 DNA. The D gene is left open where the match is weak. Some rows have no size entry. The others give once, few or many, or a class for an expanded clone.

TRBJ1-1 - - TRBV4-1 CASSRDYTEAFF TGCGCCAGCAGCCGAGACTACACTGAAGCTTTCTTT
TRBJ2-3 TRBD1 - TRBV18 CASGQGGYKDTQYF TGTGCCAGCGGACAAGGGGGCTATAAAGATACGCAGTATTTT
TRBJ1-1 - - TRBV7-2 CASSSTGNTEAFF TGTGCCAGCAGCTCCACAGGGAACACTGAAGCTTTCTTT
TRBJ2-4 TRBD1 once TRBV4-3 CASSYNRDSYIQYF TGCGCCAGCAGCTACAACCGGGACAGTTACATTCAGTACTTC
TRBJ2-7 TRBD2 - TRBV9 CASSVDLAGVYEQYF TGTGCCAGCAGCGTGGATCTAGCGGGTGTTTACGAGCAGTACTTC
TRBJ1-5 - once TRBV21-1 CASSITGALNQPQHF TGTGCCAGCAGCATTACAGGGGCCCTGAATCAGCCCCAGCATTTT
TRBJ1-4 - few TRBV19 CASRISGATNEKLFF TGTGCCAGTAGGATCTCAGGGGCAACTAATGAAAAACTGTTTTTT
TRBJ1-1 TRBD1 - TRBV10-2 CASSEWTGVMNTEAFF TGCGCCAGCAGTGAATGGACAGGCGTTATGAACACTGAAGCTTTCTTT
TRBJ1-3 - - TRBV29-1 CSVAKGDPYSGNTIYF TGCAGCGTTGCCAAGGGGGACCCCTACTCTGGAAACACCATATATTTT
TRBJ1-5 - - TRBV29-1 CSARWGDGNQPQHF TGCAGCGCCCGGTGGGGGGACGGCAATCAGCCCCAGCATTTT
TRBJ2-7 TRBD2 - TRBV15 CATSKVLAGVVYEQYF TGTGCCACCAGCAAGGTCCTAGCGGGAGTTGTCTACGAGCAGTACTTC
TRBJ2-1 TRBD2 - TRBV6-5 CASRIGTSANEQFF TGTGCCAGCAGAATTGGGACTAGCGCCAATGAGCAGTTCTTC
TRBJ2-5 TRBD2 - TRBV19 CASRPGLSMETQYF TGTGCCAGTAGGCCGGGACTAAGTATGGAGACCCAGTACTTC
TRBJ2-1 - - TRBV11-2 CASRGAGIEQFF TGTGCCAGCAGGGGCGCTGGAATTGAGCAGTTCTTC
TRBJ1-2 - once TRBV5-1 CASSLYRDGYGYTF TGCGCCAGCAGCTTGTACAGGGACGGCTATGGCTACACCTTC
TRBJ2-3 - - TRBV19 CASTAGRTSTDTQYF TGTGCCAGTACGGCGGGGAGGACTAGCACAGATACGCAGTATTTT
TRBJ1-3 TRBD1 - TRBV5-6 CASSSAGTGVHGNTIYF TGTGCCAGCAGCTCGGCGGGGACAGGTGTTCATGGAAACACCATATATTTT
TRBJ2-7 - - TRBV27 CATGPNQGEQYF TGTGCCACGGGACCCAACCAGGGGGAGCAGTACTTC
TRBJ1-1 TRBD1 few TRBV5-1 CASSPGQGLAEAFF TGCGCCAGCAGCCCCGGACAGGGTTTGGCTGAAGCTTTCTTT
TRBJ2-7 TRBD2 - TRBV7-9 CASSLSASGRISQYF TGTGCCAGCAGCTTAAGTGCTAGCGGGAGAATTTCGCAGTACTTC
TRBJ1-5 - few TRBV7-9 CSSHRDNQPQHF TGTTCCAGTCACAGAGACAATCAGCCCCAGCATTTT
TRBJ2-7 TRBD2 - TRBV29-1 CSVSFRLTSGYTEQYF TGCAGCGTCTCCTTCCGCTTGACTAGCGGGTACACCGAGCAGTACTTC
TRBJ2-3 TRBD2 - TRBV4-1 CASSQPGLARTDTQYF TGCGCCAGCAGCCAACCGGGACTAGCGCGCACAGATACGCAGTATTTT
TRBJ2-7 TRBD2 - TRBV7-2 CASSSLAGGPYEQYF TGTGCCAGCAGCTCCCTAGCGGGAGGCCCCTACGAGCAGTACTTC
TRBJ2-5 - - TRBV7-9 CSSSLPEMGPETQYF TGTTCCAGCAGCTTACCCGAGATGGGGCCAGAGACCCAGTACTTC
TRBJ2-4 TRBD2 - TRBV4-1 CASSLTPEIAGVNIQYF TGCGCCAGCAGCCTGACCCCCGAAATAGCGGGAGTAAACATTCAGTACTTC
TRBJ2-1 TRBD2 once TRBV5-1 CASSSEAGAGGEQFF TGCGCCAGCAGCTCGGAAGCGGGAGCTGGTGGTGAGCAGTTCTTC
TRBJ2-3 TRBD1 once TRBV6-6 CATRPGGGTDTQYF TGTGCCACCCGCCCAGGGGGCGGGACAGATACGCAGTATTTT
TRBJ2-2 - - TRBV19 CASSTAGPTPIYGELFF TGTGCCAGTAGTACCGCGGGACCTACCCCGATTTACGGGGAGCTGTTTTTT
TRBJ1-1 - - TRBV29-1 CSSGLGRGGTEAFF TGCAGCTCTGGACTGGGACGCGGGGGCACTGAAGCTTTCTTT
TRBJ2-3 TRBD2 - TRBV5-1 CASSSHRDYTDTQYF TGCGCCAGCAGCTCTCACCGGGACTACACAGATACGCAGTATTTT
TRBJ2-1 TRBD2 - TRBV5-3 CARSSVAGAVHNEQFF TGTGCCAGAAGCTCCGTAGCGGGAGCTGTTCACAATGAGCAGTTCTTC
TRBJ1-4 - - TRBV23-1 CASSPGRTANNEKLFF TGCGCCAGCAGTCCAGGGAGGACGGCCAATAATGAAAAACTGTTTTTT
TRBJ2-4 - - TRBV7-9 CASSLAGGQNIQYF TGTGCCAGCAGCTTAGCCGGAGGCCAAAACATTCAGTACTTC
TRBJ2-5 - - TRBV7-9 CASREGGRETQYF TGTGCCAGCAGGGAAGGGGGTCGGGAGACCCAGTACTTC
TRBJ2-7 - - TRBV30 CAWSGPYEQYF TGTGCCTGGAGTGGGCCCTACGAGCAGTACTTC
TRBJ1-1 - - TRBV9 CASSPRGRVNTEAFF TGTGCCAGCAGCCCCCGTGGCAGGGTGAACACTGAAGCTTTCTTT
TRBJ1-2 - - TRBV19 CASSIVWGPRGDGYTF TGTGCCAGTAGTATAGTTTGGGGCCCCAGAGGCGATGGCTACACCTTC
TRBJ1-3 - - TRBV19 CASSREFRNTIYF TGTGCCAGTAGCCGGGAATTCAGAAACACCATATATTTT
TRBJ2-4 TRBD2 - TRBV5-1 CASSPGLAGVNIQYF TGCGCCAGCAGCCCCGGACTAGCGGGAGTCAACATTCAGTACTTC
TRBJ2-3 TRBD1 - TRBV27 CASSIRQGRLTDTQYF TGTGCCAGCAGTATCCGACAGGGGCGACTCACAGATACGCAGTATTTT
TRBJ1-5 TRBD1 few TRBV30 CAWSATGYQPQHF TGTGCCTGGAGTGCGACAGGGTATCAGCCCCAGCATTTT
TRBJ2-3 - - TRBV5-1 CASSSEGRTDTQYF TGCGCCAGCAGCAGCGAGGGTAGGACAGATACGCAGTATTTT
TRBJ2-3 TRBD2 - TRBV27 CATTTLAGVADTQYF TGTGCCACCACAACACTAGCGGGAGTGGCAGATACGCAGTATTTT
TRBJ2-7 - - TRBV10-2 CASNQDTNYEQYF TGCGCCAGCAACCAGGACACTAACTACGAGCAGTACTTC
TRBJ1-2 - - TRBV7-9 CASSLREGSYGYTF TGTGCCAGCAGCTTACGGGAGGGCAGCTATGGCTACACCTTC
TRBJ2-1 TRBD2 - TRBV9 CASSAPSGRATVQFF TGTGCCAGCAGCGCCCCTAGCGGGAGGGCCACCGTGCAGTTCTTC
TRBJ2-3 - - TRBV29-1 CSGQLDYGGTDTQYF TGCAGCGGCCAGTTGGACTACGGGGGCACAGATACGCAGTATTTT
TRBJ1-5 - - TRBV7-9 CSSSLEEGPNQPQHF TGTTCCAGCAGCTTAGAGGAGGGACCCAATCAGCCCCAGCATTTT
TRBJ1-3 - - TRBV15 CATSRDGRLEGSGNTIYF TGTGCCACCAGCAGAGATGGACGGCTGGAGGGCTCCGGAAACACCATATATTTT
TRBJ2-5 - - TRBV7-6 CVSSLAPDSQETQYF TGTGTCAGCAGCTTAGCCCCGGACAGCCAAGAGACCCAGTACTTC
TRBJ2-1 TRBD1 - TRBV19 CASSITIRTGYNEQFF TGTGCCAGTAGTATAACAATAAGGACAGGATACAATGAGCAGTTCTTC
TRBJ2-5 TRBD1 - TRBV2 CASSQTGEGTQYF TGTGCCAGCAGCCAGACAGGGGAAGGGACCCAGTACTTC
TRBJ1-1 TRBD1 - TRBV11-3 CASSLRRWGQETNTEAFF TGTGCCAGCAGCTTAAGACGCTGGGGACAGGAGACGAACACTGAAGCTTTCTTT
TRBJ2-7 - - TRBV29-1 CSVRGLSYEQYF TGCAGCGTTAGGGGACTTTCCTACGAGCAGTACTTC